This entry lists 2 T cell receptor beta chains sequenced from one sample in a study of CD8 T cells in Susac syndrome. cDNA came from approximately 0.5 to 1 ug RNA primed by random hexamers. TCRdb used MiXCR to reprocess the immunoSEQ multiplex PCR reads, holding one entry per CDR3 protein. The sample includes fewer than 95,000 distinct CDR3 sequences, 90% to 97% of them seen just once. Sequenced sample: CD8+ T cells from PBMCs. These receptors were taken from a human donor with Susac syndrome.

The chain combines TRBV3-1 with TRBJ2-6, with 11 bases fitting TRBD1. Trimming cost V 4 bases and J 0 bases; bases outside gene matches: 5. Per the germline V gene, CDR1 is LGHDT and CDR2 is YNNKEL (reference sequence). The CDR3 is made up of 18 amino acids. The DNA of the CDR3 is TGTGCCAGCAGCCCAACCGGGACAGGGGGCTCTGGGGCCAACGTCCTGACTTTC. It encodes CASSPTGTGGSGANVLTF.

The chain is built from TRBV27 and TRBJ1-1, with D unresolved. V was pared by 0 bases and J by 2 bases, with 10 bases between. The CDR3 contains 15 residues. CDR1 and CDR2 (germline): MNHEY, SMNVEV (reference sequence). The CDR3 sequence is CASSLSPSGNTEAFF. The CDR3 DNA follows: TGTGCCAGCAGTTTATCCCCATCGGGAAACACTGAAGCTTTCTTT.